The text below deals with one T cell receptor (beta chain). The data were taken from a study of blood T cell repertoires in COVID-19. Authors' methods: Amplification from reference gene primers served as the basis for estimated nucleated cell counts. Using immunoSEQ multiplex PCR, the repertoire was profiled, and TCRdb retains in-frame clones only, with some absent. V and J calls and clone size follow that table, whereas D and trimming were derived from the DNA. This sample has about 70,000 clones, with 70% to 90% found just once. The CDR3 runs 15 residues. Trimming removed 3 bases from V and 4 bases from J, with 15 bases in between. Per germline, CDR1 KGHSH and CDR2 LQKENI.

This TCR derives from a human donor in a cohort sampled during active COVID-19. The chain uses TRBV18 and TRBJ1-2; tentatively, D is TRBD1 (5 bases). The source material was peripheral blood. As DNA, the CDR3 is TGTGCCAGCTCACCGTACACAGCGGGACTCTATGGCTACACCTTC. Translated, it gives CASSPYTAGLYGYTF. Based on the CDR3 plus reference TRBV18 and TRBJ1-2, the full variable domain is NAGVMQNPRHLVRRRGQEARLRCSPMKGHSHVYWYRQLPEEGLKFMVYLQKENIIDESGMPKERFSAEFPKEGPSILRIQQVVRGDSAAYFCASSPYTAGLYGYTFGSGTRLTVV.